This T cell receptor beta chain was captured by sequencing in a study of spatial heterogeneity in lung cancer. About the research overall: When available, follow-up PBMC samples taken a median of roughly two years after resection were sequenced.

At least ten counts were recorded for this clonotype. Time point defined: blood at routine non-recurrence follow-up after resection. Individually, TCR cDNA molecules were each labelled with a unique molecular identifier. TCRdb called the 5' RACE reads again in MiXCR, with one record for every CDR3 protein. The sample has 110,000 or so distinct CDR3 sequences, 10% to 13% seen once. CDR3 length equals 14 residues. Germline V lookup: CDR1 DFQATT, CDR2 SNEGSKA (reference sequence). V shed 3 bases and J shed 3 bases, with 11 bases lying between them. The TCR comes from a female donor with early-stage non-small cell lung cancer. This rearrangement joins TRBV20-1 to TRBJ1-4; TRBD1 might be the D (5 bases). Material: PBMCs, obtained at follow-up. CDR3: CSASLVGPNEKLFF. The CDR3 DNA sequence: TGCAGTGCTAGCCTGGTGGGACCTAATGAAAAACTGTTTTTT.